Shown below are 10 T cell receptor beta chains from a single sample sequenced in a study of CD8+CD57+ T cells in acquired aplastic anemia. Flow cytometry had shown expanded CD8+CD57+ cells in the patients chosen for sequencing. Genomic DNA templated the TCR beta VDJ and CDR3 profiling. From the reads, TCRdb called clonotypes with MiXCR, one entry per CDR3 protein. Of fewer than 85,000 distinct CDR3 sequences in the sample, just over 70% were seen once. The sequenced sample consisted of sorted CD4+, CD8+, or CD8+CD57+ T cells (not recorded which) from PBMCs. The receptors were gathered from a human donor with aplastic anemia.

This chain connects TRBV2 to TRBJ1-1, with a possible D match to TRBD1 (5 bases). With 2 bases removed from V and 1 base from J, the gap between germline ends came to 11 bases. The CDR3 consists of 15 residues. The germline V gene has CDR1 SNHLY and CDR2 FYNNEI. The CDR3 region has the DNA TGTGCCAGCAGTGAAAGGAGGCAGGGGAACACTGAAGCTTTCTTT. This gives the protein CASSERRQGNTEAFF. Based on the CDR3 plus reference TRBV2 and TRBJ1-1, the full variable domain is EPEVTQTPSHQVTQMGQEVILRCVPISNHLYFYWYRQILGQKVEFLVSFYNNEISEKSEIFDDQFSVERPDGSNFTLKIRSTKLEDSAMYFCASSERRQGNTEAFFGQGTRLTVV.

This clonotype was picked up one time. The genes are TRBV19 and TRBJ1-5; possibly TRBD1 for D (5 bases). Trimming took 7 bases from V and 9 from J, leaving 16 bases between them. The CDR3 runs to 13 residues. Germline CDR1 reads LNHDA; CDR2 reads SQIVND (reference sequence). CDR3 sequence reads: CASTGAGQGPQHF. CDR3 DNA: TGTGCCAGTACCGGGGCCGGGCAGGGGCCCCAGCATTTT.

The chain carries TRBV7-8 and TRBJ1-4; D not certain. CDR3 length: 14 amino acids. Germline assignment: CDR1 SGHVS and CDR2 FQNEAQ. Deletions cut 4 bases from V and 4 bases from J, with 10 bases between. The CDR3 region has the DNA TGTGCCAGCAGCTCCGGGGAGAATAATGAAAAACTGTTTTTT. Translating it yields CASSSGENNEKLFF.

The chain combines TRBV15 with TRBJ2-1; 11 nucleotides align to TRBD2. This CDR3 is built from 16 residues. Trimming removed 3 bases from V and 3 bases from J; junction bases left unmatched: 4. Germline CDR1 LNHNV, CDR2 YYDKDF (reference sequence). This CDR3 is CATSRGLAGGYNEQFF. The CDR3 bases are TGTGCCACCAGCAGGGGTCTAGCGGGGGGCTACAATGAGCAGTTCTTC.

The chain combines TRBV29-1 with TRBJ2-7; D is perhaps TRBD1 (7 bases). The germline V and J ends were trimmed by 7 bases and 0 bases, with 10 bases remaining between them. CDR1 is SQVTM and CDR2 is ANQGSEA in the germline V gene. CDR3 length: 12 residues. The CDR3 is CSAGDSSYEQYF. The CDR3 DNA is TGCAGCGCGGGGGACAGCTCCTACGAGCAGTACTTC.

Only a few counts were recorded for this clonotype. CDR3 sequence reads: CAISGSSGYEQFF. The CDR3 nucleotides are TGTGCCATCAGTGGATCCAGCGGCTATGAGCAGTTCTTC. The V gene is TRBV10-3, the J gene TRBJ2-1; D possibly corresponds to TRBD2 (5 bases). The CDR3 is 13 amino acids. V was trimmed by 4 bases and J by 8 bases, leaving 12 bases between them. The germline V gene encodes CDR1 ENHRY and CDR2 SYGVKD.

The chain combines TRBV25-1 with TRBJ2-3; 10 bases agree with TRBD2. There are 14 residues in the CDR3. V shed 6 bases and J 1 base; nucleotides not matched to a gene: 1. CDR1 and CDR2 from the germline V gene are MGHDK and SYGVNS. CDR3 region: CASRLAGRTDTQYF. As DNA, the CDR3 is TGTGCCAGCAGACTAGCGGGACGCACAGATACGCAGTATTTT.

The chain has TRBV29-1 and TRBJ2-5; 12 bases align to TRBD1. V shed 6 bases, J shed 1 base, and the junction held 3 bases outside the gene matches. In germline, CDR1 is SQVTM, CDR2 ANQGSEA. The CDR3 is made up of 14 amino acids. The CDR3 DNA reads as TGCAGCGTAGGGGACAGGGGGCCCCAAGAGACCCAGTACTTC. Translated: CSVGDRGPQETQYF.

This chain uses TRBV19 with TRBJ2-7; 13 nucleotides align to TRBD2. Germline V gives CDR1 LNHDA, CDR2 SQIVND (reference sequence). The length of the CDR3 is 15 residues. V lost 9 bases and J lost 2; bases outside the gene matches: 7. The CDR3 reads CASQDGTSGTYEQYF. CDR3 nucleotides: TGTGCCAGCCAAGACGGGACTAGCGGGACCTACGAGCAGTACTTC.

V gene TRBV19 combines with J gene TRBJ1-1; D perhaps matches TRBD1 (6 bases). Per the germline V gene, CDR1 is LNHDA and CDR2 is SQIVND (reference sequence). Trimming shortened V by 4 bases and J by 7 bases, and 13 bases separated the two germline ends. This CDR3 is built from 13 residues. The chain's CDR3 is CASSTQGGGEAFF. The CDR3, as DNA: TGTGCCAGTAGTACACAGGGAGGCGGTGAAGCTTTCTTT.